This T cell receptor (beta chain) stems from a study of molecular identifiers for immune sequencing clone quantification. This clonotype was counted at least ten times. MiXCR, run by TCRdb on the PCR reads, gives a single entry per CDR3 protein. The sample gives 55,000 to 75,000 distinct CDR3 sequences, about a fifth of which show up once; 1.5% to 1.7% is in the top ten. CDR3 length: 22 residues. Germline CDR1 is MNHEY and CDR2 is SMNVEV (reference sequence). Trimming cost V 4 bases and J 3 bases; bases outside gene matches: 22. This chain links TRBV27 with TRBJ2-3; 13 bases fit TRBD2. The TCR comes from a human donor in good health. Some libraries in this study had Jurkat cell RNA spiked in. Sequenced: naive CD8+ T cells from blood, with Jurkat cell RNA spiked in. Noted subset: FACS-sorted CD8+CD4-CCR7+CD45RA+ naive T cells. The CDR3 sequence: CASSSPLGGGTSGDLGTDTQYF. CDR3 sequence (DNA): TGTGCCAGCAGTTCACCCCTTGGGGGGGGGACTAGCGGGGACCTTGGGACAGATACGCAGTATTTT.